This TCR beta chain came from a study of blood T cell repertoires in COVID-19. Authors' data handling: Reference gene primers were amplified, and this amplification served to estimate nucleated cell counts. TCRdb's copy holds only in-frame clones and misses some; the assay was immunoSEQ multiplex PCR. V and J calls and clone size are given by that table; D and trimming were obtained from the DNA. The data hold over 200,000 clones, with roughly 80% observed a single time. The CDR3 is 15 residues long. Germline lookup yields CDR1 KGHSH and CDR2 LQKENI. V was clipped by 4 bases and J by 4 bases, with 14 bases between them.

The rearrangement links TRBV18 to TRBJ1-3; a weak D match, TRBD1 (5 bases). Sequencing input: peripheral blood. This TCR was sampled from a human donor in a cohort sampled during active COVID-19. CDR3 protein: CASSLNGGYGNTIYF. The CDR3 DNA is TGTGCCAGCTCACTTAACGGGGGTTACGGAAACACCATATATTTT.